This entry describes one T cell receptor beta chain. Using immunoSEQ multiplex PCR, the repertoire was profiled, and TCRdb retains in-frame clones only, with some absent. In the table there are about 82,000 clones, roughly 90% of which are singletons. The data were obtained in a study of OX40 agonist ivuxolimab in advanced cancers. The CDR3 covers 13 residues. The germline gives CDR1 SGHDT, CDR2 YYEEEE. V lost 3 bases to trimming and J lost 4 bases, with 10 bases between them. The source is an adult with an advanced solid tumor such as melanoma, head and neck, liver or kidney cancer. Sequences were derived from CD4+ or CD8+ T cells sorted from blood, sampled in a trial of the OX40 agonist ivuxolimab. J is TRBJ2-5 and V is TRBV5-6; D gene uncertain. The CDR3 loop reads CASSSRSLETQYF. CDR3 bases: TGTGCCAGCAGCTCCCGGAGTTTAGAGACCCAGTACTTC.